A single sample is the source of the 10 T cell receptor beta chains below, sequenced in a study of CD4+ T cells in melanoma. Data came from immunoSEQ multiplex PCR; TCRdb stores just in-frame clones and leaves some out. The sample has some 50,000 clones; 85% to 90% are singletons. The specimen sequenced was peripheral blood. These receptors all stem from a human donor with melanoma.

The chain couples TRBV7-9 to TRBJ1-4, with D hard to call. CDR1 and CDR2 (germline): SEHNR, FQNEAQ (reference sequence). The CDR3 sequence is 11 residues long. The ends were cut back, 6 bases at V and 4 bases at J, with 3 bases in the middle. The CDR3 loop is CASSYNEKLFF. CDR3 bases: TGTGCCAGCAGTTATAATGAAAAACTGTTTTTT.

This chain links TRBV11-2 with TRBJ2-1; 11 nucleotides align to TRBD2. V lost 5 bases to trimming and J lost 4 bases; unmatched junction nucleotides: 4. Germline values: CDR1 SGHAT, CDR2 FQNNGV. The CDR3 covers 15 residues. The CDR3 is CASSRLAGRYNEQFF. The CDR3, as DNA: TGTGCCAGCAGCCGACTAGCGGGGAGGTACAATGAGCAGTTCTTC. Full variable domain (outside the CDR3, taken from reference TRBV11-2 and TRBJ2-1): EAGVAQSPRYKIIEKRQSVAFWCNPISGHATLYWYQQILGQGPKLLIQFQNNGVVDDSQLPKDRFSAERLKGVDSTLKIQPAKLEDSAVYLCASSRLAGRYNEQFFGPGTRLTVL.

For the CDR3, the DNA is TGTGCCAGCAACTCCGGACAAGGGGACCACAATGAGCAGTTCTTC. Residues: CASNSGQGDHNEQFF. The chain has TRBV28 and TRBJ2-1; D may correspond to TRBD1 or TRBD2 (5 bases each). The CDR3 totals 15 residues. The germline gives CDR1 MDHEN, CDR2 SYDVKM. Trimming stripped 7 bases from V and 5 bases from J, with 18 bases between.

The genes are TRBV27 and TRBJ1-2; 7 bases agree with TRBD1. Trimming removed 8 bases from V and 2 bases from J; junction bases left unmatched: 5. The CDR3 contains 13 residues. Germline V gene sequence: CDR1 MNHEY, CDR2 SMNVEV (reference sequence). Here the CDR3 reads CASRTGGNYGYTF. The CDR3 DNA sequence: TGTGCCAGCCGGACAGGAGGAAACTATGGCTACACCTTC.

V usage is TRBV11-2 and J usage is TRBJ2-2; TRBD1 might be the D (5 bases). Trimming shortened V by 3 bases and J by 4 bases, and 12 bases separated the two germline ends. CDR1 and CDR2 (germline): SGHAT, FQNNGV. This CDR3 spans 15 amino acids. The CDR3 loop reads CASSFGQRGTGELFF. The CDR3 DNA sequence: TGTGCCAGCAGCTTCGGACAAAGGGGCACCGGGGAGCTGTTTTTT.

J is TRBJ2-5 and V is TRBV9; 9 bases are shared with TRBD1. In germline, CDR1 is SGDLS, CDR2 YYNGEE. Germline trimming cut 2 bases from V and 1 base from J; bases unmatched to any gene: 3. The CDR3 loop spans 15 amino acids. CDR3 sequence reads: CASSVRDRAQETQYF. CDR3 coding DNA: TGTGCCAGCAGCGTCCGGGACAGGGCCCAAGAGACCCAGTACTTC.

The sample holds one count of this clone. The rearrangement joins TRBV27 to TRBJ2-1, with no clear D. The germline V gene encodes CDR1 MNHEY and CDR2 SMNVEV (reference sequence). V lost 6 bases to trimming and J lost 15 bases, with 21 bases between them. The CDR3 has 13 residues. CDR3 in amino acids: CASRATGQKQRFF. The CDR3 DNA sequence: TGTGCCAGCAGGGCTACCGGGCAAAAACAGCGGTTCTTC.

The CDR3 coding sequence is TGTGCCAGCAGCGTTACGAGCGGGGGGGCCGATGAGCAGTTCTTC. Residues: CASSVTSGGADEQFF. J is TRBJ2-1 and V is TRBV9; 10 bases are shared with TRBD2. There are 15 residues in the CDR3. Germline lookup yields CDR1 SGDLS and CDR2 YYNGEE. V gave up 2 bases and J gave up 8 bases; unmatched junction bases: 7.

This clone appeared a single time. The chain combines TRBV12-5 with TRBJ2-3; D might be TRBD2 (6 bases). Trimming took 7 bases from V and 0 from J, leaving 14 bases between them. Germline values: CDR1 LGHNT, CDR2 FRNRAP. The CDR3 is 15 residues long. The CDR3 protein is CASVTGEFSTDTQYF. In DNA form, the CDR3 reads TGTGCTAGTGTTACGGGGGAATTTAGCACAGATACGCAGTATTTT. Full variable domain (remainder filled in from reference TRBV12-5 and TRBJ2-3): DARVTQTPRHKVTEMGQEVTMRCQPILGHNTVFWYRQTMMQGLELLAYFRNRAPLDDSGMPKDRFSAEMPDATLATLKIQPSEPRDSAVYFCASVTGEFSTDTQYFGPGTRLTVL.

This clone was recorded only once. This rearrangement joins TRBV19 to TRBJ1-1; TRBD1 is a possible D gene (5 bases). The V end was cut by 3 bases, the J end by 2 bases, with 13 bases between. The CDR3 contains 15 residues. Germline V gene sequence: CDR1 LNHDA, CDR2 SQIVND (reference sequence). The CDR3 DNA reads TGTGCCAGTAGTATTGTAGACAGCCTAAACACTGAAGCTTTCTTT. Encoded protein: CASSIVDSLNTEAFF.